These 6 T cell receptor beta chains share one sample of origin, sequenced in a study of radiotherapy plus CTLA-4 blockade in lung cancer. Libraries were prepared by immunoSEQ multiplex PCR; TCRdb keeps only in-frame clonotypes and omits some of them. The sample gives about 80,000 clones, 70% to 85% of which show up once; approximately 0.79% is in the top ten. This specimen was peripheral blood, taken from a patient treated with radiotherapy plus ipilimumab. These receptors were collected from a human donor with non-small cell lung cancer who had stable disease on radiotherapy plus ipilimumab.

This chain's CDR3 is CASSTTQETQYF. CDR3 nucleotide sequence: TGTGCCAGCAGTACGACCCAAGAGACCCAGTACTTC. The chain recombines TRBV2 with TRBJ2-5; D is undetermined. Germline V CDR1 and CDR2: SNHLY, FYNNEI. The V gene lost 5 bases and the J gene lost 1 base, with 5 bases spanning the gap. CDR3 length: 12 residues.

The chain recombines TRBV5-5 with TRBJ2-1; TRBD2 matches at 10 bases. This CDR3 contains 18 residues. Germline values: CDR1 SGHKS, CDR2 YYEKEE (reference sequence). With V trimmed by 3 bases and J by 12 bases, 21 bases remained unmatched. CDR3 in DNA: TGTGCCAGCAGCTGGGGCGTGACCGGGACTAGCGTCGAGACGGGGCAGTTCTTC. Translation: CASSWGVTGTSVETGQFF.

The genes are TRBV6-5 and TRBJ1-6, with D perhaps matching TRBD1 (6 bases). The V end was cut by 6 bases, the J end by 7 bases, with 10 bases between. Looked up from germline, CDR1 is MNHEY and CDR2 is SVGAGI. The CDR3 has 13 amino acids. DNA for the CDR3: TGTGCCAGCAGAGGGGGGAACAATTCACCCCTCCACTTT. This codes for CASRGGNNSPLHF.

This rearrangement joins TRBV14 to TRBJ2-7; D not certain. Germline V CDR1 and CDR2: SGHDN, FVKESK. The CDR3 covers 15 residues. The V end was cut by 0 bases, the J end by 4 bases, with 13 bases between. Written as DNA, the CDR3 is TGTGCCAGCAGCCAAGATATCGGTGGTGCGTACGAGCAGTACTTC. It encodes CASSQDIGGAYEQYF. Full variable domain (remainder filled in from reference TRBV14 and TRBJ2-7): EAGVTQFPSHSVIEKGQTVTLRCDPISGHDNLYWYRRVMGKEIKFLLHFVKESKQDESGMPNNRFLAERTGGTYSTLKVQPAELEDSGVYFCASSQDIGGAYEQYFGPGTRLTVT.

V is TRBV9 and J is TRBJ2-5; TRBD2 matches at 9 bases. V lost 0 bases to trimming and J lost 0 bases; unmatched junction nucleotides: 3. The CDR3 sequence is 16 residues long. The germline gives CDR1 SGDLS, CDR2 YYNGEE. CDR3 in DNA: TGTGCCAGCAGCGTAGCGAGCGGGGGGCACCAAGAGACCCAGTACTTC. Its translation is CASSVASGGHQETQYF.

The rearrangement uses TRBV9 and TRBJ1-3; D may be TRBD1 (6 bases). This CDR3 has 16 residues. V was cut by 0 bases and J by 4 bases, with 14 bases left in between. The germline CDR1 and CDR2 sequences are SGDLS and YYNGEE. The CDR3, as DNA: TGTGCCAGCAGCGTAGAGGTCAGGGGTCGAGGAAACACCATATATTTT. It translates to CASSVEVRGRGNTIYF. Looking up the rest from reference TRBV9 and TRBJ1-3 gives the full variable domain: DSGVTQTPKHLITATGQRVTLRCSPRSGDLSVYWYQQSLDQGLQFLIQYYNGEERAKGNILERFSAQQFPDLHSELNLSSLELGDSALYFCASSVEVRGRGNTIYFGEGSWLTVV.